This T cell receptor (beta chain) was obtained from a study of CD8 T cells in ankylosing spondylitis. The CDR3 length is 15 residues. V was clipped by 3 bases and J by 0 bases, with 13 bases between them. Germline V gene data show CDR1 as DFQATT and CDR2 as SNEGSKA (reference sequence). General observations from the study: Significant enrichment of disease-linked clones was reported in matched ankylosing spondylitis synovial fluid. What seemed typical of ankylosing spondylitis blood was a TCR beta motif built from several highly homologous variants. Disease-linked clones, CD8+, were relatively rare in peripheral blood.

With regard to this clonotype: Its antigen is unidentified.

Molecular-barcoded quantitative 5'-RACE produced these TCR beta libraries. Each CDR3 protein gets one entry after TCRdb re-called the 5' RACE reads with MiXCR. The repertoire has under 950,000 distinct CDR3 sequences, around a fifth of them found once; the top ten carry over 15%. The V gene is TRBV20-1, the J gene TRBJ2-3; D not resolved. The sequence derives from a male donor with ankylosing spondylitis. The sample was blood, either unsorted or a sorted T cell fraction (not recorded which). The CDR3 sequence: CSASNRRASTDTQYF. CDR3 sequence (DNA): TGCAGTGCTAGTAATCGGCGCGCTAGCACAGATACGCAGTATTTT.